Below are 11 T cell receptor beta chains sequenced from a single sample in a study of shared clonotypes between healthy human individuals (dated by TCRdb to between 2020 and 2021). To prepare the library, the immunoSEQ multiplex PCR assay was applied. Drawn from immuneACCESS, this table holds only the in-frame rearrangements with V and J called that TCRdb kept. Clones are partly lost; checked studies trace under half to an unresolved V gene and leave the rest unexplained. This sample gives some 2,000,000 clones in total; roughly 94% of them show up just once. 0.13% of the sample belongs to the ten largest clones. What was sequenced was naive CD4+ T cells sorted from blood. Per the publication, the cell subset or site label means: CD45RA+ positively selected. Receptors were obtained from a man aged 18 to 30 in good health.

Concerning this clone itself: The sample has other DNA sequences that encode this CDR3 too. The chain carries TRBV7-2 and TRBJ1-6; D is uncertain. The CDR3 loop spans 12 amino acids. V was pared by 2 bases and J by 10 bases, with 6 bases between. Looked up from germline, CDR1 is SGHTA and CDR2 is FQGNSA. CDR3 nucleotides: TGTGCCAGCAGCTTACCGGGGTCACCCCTCCACTTT. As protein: CASSLPGSPLHF.

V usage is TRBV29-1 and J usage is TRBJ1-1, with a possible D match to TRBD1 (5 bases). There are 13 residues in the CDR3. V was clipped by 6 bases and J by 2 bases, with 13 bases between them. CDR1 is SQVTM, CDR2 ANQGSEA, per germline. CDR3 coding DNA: TGCAGCGTAAGCGGGGCTTCAAACACTGAAGCTTTCTTT. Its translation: CSVSGASNTEAFF.

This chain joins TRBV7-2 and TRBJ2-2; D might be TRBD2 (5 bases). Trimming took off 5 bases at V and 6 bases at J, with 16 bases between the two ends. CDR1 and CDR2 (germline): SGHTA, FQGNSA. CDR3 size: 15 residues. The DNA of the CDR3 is TGTGCCAGCAGCCCGAGGGTTGCCGTCTCCGGGGAGCTGTTTTTT. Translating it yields CASSPRVAVSGELFF. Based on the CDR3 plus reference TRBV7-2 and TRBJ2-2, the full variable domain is GAGVSQSPSNKVTEKGKDVELRCDPISGHTALYWYRQSLGQGLEFLIYFQGNSAPDKSGLPSDRFSAERTGGSVSTLTIQRTQQEDSAVYLCASSPRVAVSGELFFGEGSRLTVL.

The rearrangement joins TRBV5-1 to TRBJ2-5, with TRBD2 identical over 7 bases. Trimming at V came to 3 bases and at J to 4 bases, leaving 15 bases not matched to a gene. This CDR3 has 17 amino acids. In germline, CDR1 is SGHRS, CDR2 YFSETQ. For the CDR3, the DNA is TGCGCCAGCAGCTACCTGTTTCTAGCGGAAGGCGGAGAGACCCAGTACTTC. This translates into CASSYLFLAEGGETQYF. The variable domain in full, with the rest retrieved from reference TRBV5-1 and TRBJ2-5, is KAGVTQTPRYLIKTRGQQVTLSCSPISGHRSVSWYQQTPGQGLQFLFEYFSETQRNKGNFPGRFSGRQFSNSRSEMNVSTLELGDSALYLCASSYLFLAEGGETQYFGPGTRLLVL.

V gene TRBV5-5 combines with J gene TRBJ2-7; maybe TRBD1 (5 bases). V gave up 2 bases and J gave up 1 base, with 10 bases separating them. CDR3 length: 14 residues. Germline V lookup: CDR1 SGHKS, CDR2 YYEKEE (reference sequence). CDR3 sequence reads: CASSFPDKSYEQYF. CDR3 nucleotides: TGTGCCAGCAGCTTCCCGGACAAGTCCTACGAGCAGTACTTC.

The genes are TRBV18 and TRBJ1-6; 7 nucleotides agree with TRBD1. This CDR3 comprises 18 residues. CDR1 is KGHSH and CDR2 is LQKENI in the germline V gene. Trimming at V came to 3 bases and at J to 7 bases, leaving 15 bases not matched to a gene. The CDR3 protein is CASSPSPLGQAVNSPLHF. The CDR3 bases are TGTGCCAGCTCACCCAGCCCCTTAGGACAGGCCGTGAATTCACCCCTCCACTTT.

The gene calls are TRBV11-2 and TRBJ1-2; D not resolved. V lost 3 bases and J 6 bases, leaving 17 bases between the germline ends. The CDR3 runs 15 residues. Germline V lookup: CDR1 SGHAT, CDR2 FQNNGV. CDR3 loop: CASSFFPVVEDGYTF. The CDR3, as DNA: TGTGCCAGCAGCTTTTTCCCGGTGGTCGAAGATGGCTACACCTTC.

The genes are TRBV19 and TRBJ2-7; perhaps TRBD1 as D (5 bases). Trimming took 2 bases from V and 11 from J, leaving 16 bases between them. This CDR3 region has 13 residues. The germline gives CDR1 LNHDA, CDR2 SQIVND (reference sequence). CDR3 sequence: CASSIPGKQEKYF. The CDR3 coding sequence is TGTGCCAGTAGTATACCCGGCAAACAGGAAAAGTACTTC.

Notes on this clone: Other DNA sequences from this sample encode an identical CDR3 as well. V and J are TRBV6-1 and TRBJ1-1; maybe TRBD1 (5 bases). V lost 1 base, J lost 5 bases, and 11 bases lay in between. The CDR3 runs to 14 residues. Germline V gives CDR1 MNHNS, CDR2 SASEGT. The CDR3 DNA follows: TGTGCCAGCAGTGAAGTCGAGGGGAGGACTGAAGCTTTCTTT. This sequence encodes CASSEVEGRTEAFF.

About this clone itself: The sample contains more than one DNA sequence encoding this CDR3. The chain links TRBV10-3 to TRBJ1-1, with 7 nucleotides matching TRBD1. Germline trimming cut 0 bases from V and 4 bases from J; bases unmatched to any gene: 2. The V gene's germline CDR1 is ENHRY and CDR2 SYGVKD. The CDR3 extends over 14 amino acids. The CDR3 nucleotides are TGTGCCATCAGTGAGTCAGGGGGCGGCACTGAAGCTTTCTTT. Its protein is CAISESGGGTEAFF.

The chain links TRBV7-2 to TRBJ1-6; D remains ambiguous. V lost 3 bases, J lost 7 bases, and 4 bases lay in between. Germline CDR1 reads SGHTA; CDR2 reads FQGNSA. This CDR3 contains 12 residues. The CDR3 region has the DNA TGTGCCAGCAGCTTTGCCAATTCACCCCTCCACTTT. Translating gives CASSFANSPLHF. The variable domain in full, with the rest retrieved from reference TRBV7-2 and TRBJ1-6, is GAGVSQSPSNKVTEKGKDVELRCDPISGHTALYWYRQSLGQGLEFLIYFQGNSAPDKSGLPSDRFSAERTGGSVSTLTIQRTQQEDSAVYLCASSFANSPLHFGNGTRLTVT.